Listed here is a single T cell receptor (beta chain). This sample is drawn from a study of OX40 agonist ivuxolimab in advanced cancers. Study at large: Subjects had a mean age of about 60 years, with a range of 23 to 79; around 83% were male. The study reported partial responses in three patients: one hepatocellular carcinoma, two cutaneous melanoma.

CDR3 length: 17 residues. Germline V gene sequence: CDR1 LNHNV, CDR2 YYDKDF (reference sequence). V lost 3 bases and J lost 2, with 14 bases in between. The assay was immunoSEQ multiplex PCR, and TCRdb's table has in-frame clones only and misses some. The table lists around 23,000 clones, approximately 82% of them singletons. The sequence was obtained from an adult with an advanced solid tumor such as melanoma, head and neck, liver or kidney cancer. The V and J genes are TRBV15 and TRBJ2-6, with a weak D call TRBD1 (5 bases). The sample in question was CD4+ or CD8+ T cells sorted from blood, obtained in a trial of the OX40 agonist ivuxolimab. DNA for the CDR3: TGTGCCACCAGCAGGGATGACAGAACTCCTGGGGCCAACGTCCTGACTTTC. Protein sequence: CATSRDDRTPGANVLTF. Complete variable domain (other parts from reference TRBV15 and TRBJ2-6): DAMVIQNPRYQVTQFGKPVTLSCSQTLNHNVMYWYQQKSSQAPKLLFHYYDKDFNNEADTPDNFQSRRPNTSFCFLDIRSPGLGDTAMYLCATSRDDRTPGANVLTFGAGSRLTVL.